The 10 T cell receptor beta chains listed next were all sequenced from one sample in a study of patients and donors after allogeneic stem cell transplantation (TCRdb year 2020). Libraries came from RT-PCR. The instrument given in TCRdb is NextSeq 550. Using fastp trimming at Q25 and MiXCR clonotype assembly, TCRdb reanalyzed the public sequencing data and kept in-frame beta chains. When rows share a CDR3 protein, they turn into one entry using the most common DNA and genes. The sample table contains roughly 960,000 distinct CDR3 sequences; only one count was recorded for approximately 19% of them. The ten largest make up under 6.5% of the sample. Specimen: blood, either unsorted or a sorted T cell fraction (not recorded which). These receptors were taken from a human donor who was either an allogeneic HSCT recipient or a stem cell or donor lymphocyte infusion donor (not recorded which). It is not recorded whose cells these are; they may come from a transplant donor.

This chain links TRBV27 with TRBJ1-5; D gene ambiguous. The length of the CDR3 is 15 residues. V dropped 3 bases and J dropped 5 bases, with 14 bases sitting between them. The germline V gene has CDR1 MNHEY and CDR2 SMNVEV (reference sequence). The CDR3, as DNA: TGTGCCAGCAGTTTTTCGCCGGATCTGGATCAGCCCCAGCATTTT. This codes for CASSFSPDLDQPQHF.

The rearrangement uses TRBV5-1 and TRBJ2-4; D possibly uses TRBD1 or TRBD2 (5 bases each). This CDR3 comprises 15 residues. CDR1 and CDR2 from the germline V gene are SGHRS and YFSETQ. Deletions cut 4 bases from V and 0 bases from J, with 11 bases between. The CDR3 sequence is CASSRDGVAKNIQYF. The CDR3 DNA reads as TGCGCCAGCAGCAGGGACGGGGTAGCCAAAAACATTCAGTACTTC.

This chain uses TRBV20-1 with TRBJ2-7; 11 nucleotides agree with TRBD1. The ends lost 4 bases at V and 3 bases at J; junction bases unmatched: 5. CDR1 is DFQATT, CDR2 SNEGSKA, per germline (reference sequence). The CDR3 covers 14 residues. The chain's CDR3 is CSANPGTGGYEQYF. The CDR3 DNA reads as TGCAGTGCTAACCCCGGGACAGGGGGCTACGAGCAGTACTTC.

V is TRBV29-1 and J is TRBJ2-5, with D tentatively TRBD2 (6 bases). Germline loops: CDR1 SQVTM, CDR2 ANQGSEA. The CDR3 loop spans 15 amino acids. Trimming took 4 bases from V and 0 from J, leaving 15 bases between them. CDR3 residues: CSVASWGDYQETQYF. CDR3 DNA sequence: TGCAGCGTTGCGTCCTGGGGGGACTACCAAGAGACCCAGTACTTC.

In this sample, this clonotype turned up a few times. This chain joins TRBV18 and TRBJ1-2, with D possibly being TRBD1 (5 bases). V was trimmed by 5 bases and J by 4 bases, leaving 20 bases between them. The CDR3 extends over 16 amino acids. Germline CDR1 reads KGHSH; CDR2 reads LQKENI. For the CDR3, the DNA is TGTGCCAGCTCATTGACAGATCGGACGTACACCTATGGCTACACCTTC. Translated, it gives CASSLTDRTYTYGYTF.

This clonotype was detected once. The genes are TRBV20-1 and TRBJ2-4, with D unclear. The germline CDR1 and CDR2 sequences are DFQATT and SNEGSKA (reference sequence). Trimming stripped 2 bases from V and 9 bases from J, with 23 bases between. This CDR3 is built from 16 residues. As DNA, the CDR3 is TGCAGTGCTAGATTCTTCAGCTCCGGTAGGGAAAGCATTCAGTACTTC. Encoded protein: CSARFFSSGRESIQYF.

Turning to this clonotype: Relative to the germline gene, one junction end is altered; a read error may explain this. This chain's CDR3 is CASTLLAGDSYNEQFF. The CDR3 coding sequence is TGTGCCAGCACCTTACTAGCGGGAGACTCCTACAATGAGCAGTTCTTC. The V call is TRBV7-6, the J call TRBJ2-1; 11 bases are a match to TRBD2. The CDR3 is made up of 16 amino acids. Per the germline V gene, CDR1 is SGHVS and CDR2 is FNYEAQ.

At least ten counts were recorded for this clonotype. The chain joins TRBV9 to TRBJ1-3; 9 nucleotides agree with TRBD1. The CDR3 is made up of 14 amino acids. Germline V lookup: CDR1 SGDLS, CDR2 YYNGEE. V was clipped by 3 bases and J by 4 bases; unmatched bases: 2. CDR3 loop: CASSDGTGGNTIYF. CDR3 coding DNA: TGTGCCAGCAGCGATGGGACAGGGGGAAACACCATATATTTT.

The J gene is TRBJ2-1, the V gene TRBV24-1, with D tentatively TRBD2 (5 bases). Germline V gene lookup returns CDR1 KGHDR and CDR2 SFDVKD. This CDR3 has 12 residues. Between the trimmed V and J ends, which lost 5 bases and 7 bases, there was a span of 8 bases. In nucleotides, the CDR3 is TGTGCCACCAGTGGCCGGGAAAATGAGCAGTTCTTC. It specifies CATSGRENEQFF.

V is TRBV6-1 and J is TRBJ2-7, with 8 positions matching TRBD1. CDR1 is MNHNS and CDR2 is SASEGT in the germline V gene. V lost 5 bases, J lost 3 bases, and 6 bases stayed unmatched. The CDR3 covers 14 residues. The CDR3 nucleotides read TGTGCCAGCAGTCGCGGACAGGGTCACTACGAGCAGTACTTC. Protein product: CASSRGQGHYEQYF.